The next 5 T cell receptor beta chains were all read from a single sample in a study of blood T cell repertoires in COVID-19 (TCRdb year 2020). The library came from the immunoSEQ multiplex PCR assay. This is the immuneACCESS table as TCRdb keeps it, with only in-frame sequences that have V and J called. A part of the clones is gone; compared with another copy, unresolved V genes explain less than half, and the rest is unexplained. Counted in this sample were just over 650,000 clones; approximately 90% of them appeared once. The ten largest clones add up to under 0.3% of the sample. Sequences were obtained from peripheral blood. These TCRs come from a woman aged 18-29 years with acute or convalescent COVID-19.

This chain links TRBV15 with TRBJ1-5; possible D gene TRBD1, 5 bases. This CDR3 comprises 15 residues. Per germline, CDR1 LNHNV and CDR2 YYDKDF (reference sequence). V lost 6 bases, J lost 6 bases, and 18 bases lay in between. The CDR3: CATSRGTGAFQPQHF. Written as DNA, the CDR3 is TGTGCCACCAGTAGGGGAACAGGCGCTTTTCAGCCCCAGCATTTT.

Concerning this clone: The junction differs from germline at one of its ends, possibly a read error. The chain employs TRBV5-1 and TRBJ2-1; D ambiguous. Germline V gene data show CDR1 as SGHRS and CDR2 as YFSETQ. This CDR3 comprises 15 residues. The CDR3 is CASSLGTSSYNEQFF. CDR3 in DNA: TGCGCCAGCAGTTTGGGCACGAGCTCCTACAATGAGCAGTTCTTC.

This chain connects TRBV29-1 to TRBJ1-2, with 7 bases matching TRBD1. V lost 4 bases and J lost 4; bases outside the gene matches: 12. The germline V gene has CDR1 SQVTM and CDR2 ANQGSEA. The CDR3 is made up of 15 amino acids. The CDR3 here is CSVATIRDRFYGYTF. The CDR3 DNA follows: TGCAGCGTTGCCACCATCCGGGACAGATTCTATGGCTACACCTTC. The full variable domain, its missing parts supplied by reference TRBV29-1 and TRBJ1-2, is SAVISQKPSRDICQRGTSLTIQCQVDSQVTMMFWYRQQPGQSLTLIATANQGSEATYESGFVIDKFPISRPNLTFSTLTVSNMSPEDSSIYLCSVATIRDRFYGYTFGSGTRLTVV.

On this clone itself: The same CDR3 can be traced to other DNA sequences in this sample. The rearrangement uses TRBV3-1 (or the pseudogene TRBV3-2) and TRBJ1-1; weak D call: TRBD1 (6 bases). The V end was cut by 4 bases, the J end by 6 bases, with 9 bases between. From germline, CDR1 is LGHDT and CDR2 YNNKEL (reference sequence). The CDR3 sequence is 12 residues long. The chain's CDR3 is CASSPRGSEAFF. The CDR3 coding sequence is TGTGCCAGCAGCCCCAGGGGTTCTGAAGCTTTCTTT.

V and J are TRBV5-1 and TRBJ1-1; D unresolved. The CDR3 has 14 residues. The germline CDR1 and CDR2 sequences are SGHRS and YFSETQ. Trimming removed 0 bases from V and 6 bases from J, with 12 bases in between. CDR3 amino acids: CASSLVQKAAEAFF. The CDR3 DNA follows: TGCGCCAGCAGCTTGGTTCAAAAAGCGGCTGAAGCTTTCTTT.